This TCR beta chain was captured in a study of CXCR3-negative and CXCR3-positive naive CD8 T cells. CDR1 and CDR2 (germline): KGHSH, LQKENI. The CDR3 has 13 residues. The libraries of TRB cDNA were prepared using 5' RACE with UMI labels. Using the 5' RACE reads, TCRdb records one entry per CDR3 protein without DNA. This table holds over 70,000 distinct CDR3 sequences. Whole-study findings and limits: Hydrophobicity was higher for TRB CDR3s found in CXCR3-positive naive cells than in CXCR3-negative naive cells.

Phenotypically, naive CD8+ T cells corresponded to CD45RO-CCR7+CD27+CD95-. Of note for this clonotype: Its antigen is currently unknown.

The sequence derives from a human donor in good health. Some clones in this sample may be carry-over from other donors' samples. Sequenced input: naive CXCR3+ CD8+ T cells from blood. The sample's subset: CD45RO-CCR7+CD27+CD95- naive CD8+ T cells expressing CXCR3 (TNR3+). The genes are TRBV18 and TRBJ1-1. CDR3 region: CASSPVVNTEAFF. Full variable domain (rest looked up from reference TRBV18 and TRBJ1-1): NAGVMQNPRHLVRRRGQEARLRCSPMKGHSHVYWYRQLPEEGLKFMVYLQKENIIDESGMPKERFSAEFPKEGPSILRIQQVVRGDSAAYFCASSPVVNTEAFFGQGTRLTVV.